This T cell receptor beta chain was sequenced for a study of shared clonotypes between healthy human individuals. Comments on this clone: Its target is not known.

Study-wide results and limits: Memory subsets generally showed smaller estimated richness than naive subsets did. Naive CD4 clonotypes overlapped across several donors at 4.5% to 5.5%. Although depth was large, rarefaction showed that sequencing of the sorted subsets was incomplete.

Healthy and HIV-negative, the adult donors had no recent acute infections or vaccinations. Method: immunoSEQ multiplex PCR; TCRdb's copy keeps in-frame clones and lacks some. The data hold 600,000 to 800,000 clones, with 55% to 75% observed a single time. This CDR3 has 13 amino acids. CDR1 and CDR2 from the germline V gene are MNHNS and SASEGT. Trimming took off 11 bases at V and 2 bases at J, with 15 bases between the two ends. Input material: memory CD4+ T cells sorted from blood. This sample's subset: CD45RA-negative fraction. The chain carries TRBV6-1 and TRBJ1-2, with D unresolved. This TCR derives from a woman under 40 in good health. CDR3 sequence: CASTFVENYGYTF. The CDR3 DNA is TGTGCCTCCACCTTTGTGGAAAACTATGGCTACACCTTC.